This T cell receptor beta chain originates from a study of blood T cell repertoires in COVID-19. How the authors handled the data: Reference gene primer amplification gave nucleated cell count estimates. Libraries were prepared by immunoSEQ multiplex PCR; TCRdb keeps only in-frame clonotypes and omits some of them. For V, J and clone size, that table is used; D and trimming come from the DNA. The sample yields around 250,000 clones, about 82% seen once. Patients of the Seattle cohort, enrolled during active infection, were followed longitudinally. The CDR3 sequence is 16 residues long. Germline V lookup: CDR1 PRHDT, CDR2 FYEKMQ (reference sequence). V trimming: 1 base; J trimming: 7 bases; junction bases outside the gene matches: 7.

The rearrangement joins TRBV13 to TRBJ2-1; 10 nucleotides align to TRBD1. The sequence was collected from an elderly woman with COVID-19, enrolled during active disease. Sequencing was done on a sample of peripheral blood. The CDR3 protein is CASSLVPGTGVNEQFF. CDR3 DNA: TGTGCCAGCAGCTTAGTTCCGGGGACAGGGGTAAATGAGCAGTTCTTC.